The next 32 T cell receptor beta chains were all read from a single sample in a study of T cells in Graves' hyperthyroidism and ophthalmopathy. It was RNA transcripts that yielded the amplified TCR beta CDR3 regions. First-round RT-PCR targeting the TCR CDR3 was performed with the HTBI primer set. TCRdb fed the multiplex PCR reads into MiXCR, producing one record per CDR3 protein. The sample has some 400,000 distinct CDR3 sequences; 15% to 20% are singletons. Sequenced material: blood. These receptor sequences come from a woman aged 18-29 years with Graves' hyperthyroidism.

This clonotype was counted many times. This CDR3 reads CASSLGGFQETQYF. In nucleotides, the CDR3 is TGTGCCAGCAGTTTAGGGGGATTCCAAGAGACCCAGTACTTC. The gene calls are TRBV12-3 or TRBV12-4 and TRBJ2-5; D gene ambiguous. With 1 base removed from V and 1 base from J, the gap between germline ends came to 7 bases. The CDR3 length is 14 residues.

This clonotype was counted at least ten times. This chain joins TRBV24-1 and TRBJ2-7, with D possibly TRBD2 on 5 matching bases. The CDR3 is 13 amino acids. Between the trimmed V and J ends, which lost 9 bases and 4 bases, there was a span of 15 bases. The germline CDR1 and CDR2 sequences are KGHDR and SFDVKD. CDR3 protein: CATSAGSGYEQYF. CDR3 bases: TGTGCCACCTCGGCGGGCTCGGGGTACGAGCAGTACTTC.

The chain recombines TRBV11-2 with TRBJ2-7; D possibly corresponds to TRBD1 (5 bases). The V end lost 5 bases, the J end lost 0 bases, and 17 bases lay between the germline ends. The germline gives CDR1 SGHAT, CDR2 FQNNGV. The CDR3 sequence is 16 residues long. In DNA, the CDR3 is TGTGCCAGCAGCGCCCCACAACAGGACCCCTCCTACGAGCAGTACTTC. This gives the protein CASSAPQQDPSYEQYF.

This clonotype was counted between two and nine times. This chain uses TRBV6-5 with TRBJ2-5; 13 bases are shared with TRBD2. The V gene's germline CDR1 is MNHEY and CDR2 SVGAGI. The J segment lost 7 bases and the V segment lost 0 bases, leaving 5 bases of the junction unmatched. The CDR3 consists of 16 residues. The chain's CDR3 is CASSYSRTSGGLTQYF. For the CDR3, the DNA is TGTGCCAGCAGTTACTCCAGGACTAGCGGGGGATTGACCCAGTACTTC.

This clonotype was seen many times. This chain connects TRBV20-1 to TRBJ2-5, with unresolved D. CDR3 length equals 13 residues. Trimming took 5 bases from V and 1 from J, leaving 11 bases between them. The germline gives CDR1 DFQATT, CDR2 SNEGSKA (reference sequence). This chain's CDR3 is CSAEGRIQETQYF. CDR3 DNA: TGCAGTGCTGAAGGACGGATCCAAGAGACCCAGTACTTC.

There are many counts of this clonotype. The chain is built from TRBV11-2 and TRBJ2-5, with 9 bases aligning to TRBD1. After removal of 3 bases from V and 5 bases from J, the junction contained 16 bases not matched to a gene. The CDR3 covers 18 residues. Germline loops: CDR1 SGHAT, CDR2 FQNNGV. CDR3 coding DNA: TGTGCCAGCAGCTTCCGAGGACAGGGGTCCCGCGTCTTCGAGACCCAGTACTTC. It encodes CASSFRGQGSRVFETQYF.

This clonotype occurred a few times. The chain combines TRBV12-3 or TRBV12-4 with TRBJ2-1, with TRBD2 as a possible D gene (5 bases). The ends were cut back, 3 bases at V and 16 bases at J, with 16 bases in the middle. The CDR3 has 12 amino acids. The DNA for the CDR3 is TGTGCCAGCAGTTTGAGGTCAGCGGCTTTCTTCTTC. As protein: CASSLRSAAFFF.

This clonotype has a count of ten or more. CDR3 nucleotides: TGTGCCATCAGACCGGCCAGGGGAACCGGGGAGCTGTTTTTT. As protein: CAIRPARGTGELFF. The gene calls are TRBV10-3 and TRBJ2-2, with D possibly being TRBD1 (6 bases). Germline values: CDR1 ENHRY, CDR2 SYGVKD. V lost 6 bases and J 5 bases, leaving 13 bases between the germline ends. The CDR3 length is 14 residues.

This clonotype was observed many times. V and J are TRBV2 and TRBJ1-2; D uncertain. The V end was cut by 6 bases, the J end by 5 bases, with 7 bases between. Per the germline V gene, CDR1 is SNHLY and CDR2 is FYNNEI. The CDR3 runs to 11 residues. This CDR3 is CASRNVYGYTF. Written as DNA, the CDR3 is TGTGCCAGCAGAAATGTATATGGCTACACCTTC.

A remark on this clonotype: Mismatch with germline at one junction end may stem from a read error. This chain uses TRBV20-1 with TRBJ1-5; no clear D gene. The CDR3 loop spans 10 amino acids. Germline-derived CDR1 and CDR2 are DFQATT and SNEGSKA (reference sequence). The CDR3 DNA follows: TGCAGTGCTGGCTATCAGCCTCAGCATTTT. Protein: CSAGYQPQHF.

The table lists this clonotype with many counts. The chain uses TRBV12-3 or TRBV12-4 and TRBJ2-5; possible D gene TRBD1, 6 bases. The ends were cut back, 7 bases at V and 4 bases at J, with 13 bases in the middle. This CDR3 spans 13 amino acids. The CDR3 DNA reads as TGTGCCAGCACCTGGACAGTTAGAGAGACCCAGTACTTC. This translates into CASTWTVRETQYF.

This clonotype was seen repeatedly, ten times or more. J is TRBJ2-2 and V is TRBV6-4; 7 nucleotides align to TRBD2. Per the germline V gene, CDR1 is MRHNA and CDR2 is SNTAGT. The junction had 12 bases not matched to a gene; V was cut back by 1 base and J by 4 bases. CDR3 size: 18 residues. CDR3 DNA: TGTGCCAGCAGTGACTTGACTAGCTCGCTCTTGGGCACCGGGGAGCTGTTTTTT. This sequence encodes CASSDLTSSLLGTGELFF.

This clonotype appeared many times. The rearrangement joins TRBV29-1 to TRBJ2-7; D possibly corresponds to TRBD2 (6 bases). Germline V lookup: CDR1 SQVTM, CDR2 ANQGSEA. V was cut by 5 bases and J by 4 bases, with 9 bases left in between. CDR3 length: 11 residues. Written as DNA, the CDR3 is TGCAGCGTTCGGAGGGAGTACGAGCAGTACTTC. As protein: CSVRREYEQYF.

The genes are TRBV6-1 and TRBJ1-2, with D perhaps matching TRBD1 (5 bases). CDR1 and CDR2 (germline): MNHNS, SASEGT. V lost 1 base, J lost 0 bases, and 9 bases lay in between. CDR3 length equals 15 residues. This CDR3 is CASSEGQIPNYGYTF. The CDR3 region has the DNA TGTGCCAGCAGTGAAGGACAGATTCCTAACTATGGCTACACCTTC.

The CDR3: CASSSDWTQETQYF. In DNA, the CDR3 is TGTGCCAGCAGTTCAGACTGGACCCAAGAGACCCAGTACTTC. The V gene is TRBV28, the J gene TRBJ2-5; no firm D call. Trimming removed 4 bases from V and 1 base from J, with 10 bases in between. There are 14 residues in the CDR3. Germline V gives CDR1 MDHEN, CDR2 SYDVKM.

This clonotype was observed at least ten times. The V and J genes are TRBV6-2 or TRBV6-3 and TRBJ1-1; D gene unclear. V lost 0 bases and J lost 0, with 8 bases in between. The CDR3 extends over 15 amino acids. The germline V gene encodes CDR1 MNHEY and CDR2 SVGEGT. For the CDR3, the DNA is TGTGCCAGCAGTTACTCGGAGGCTCTGAACACTGAAGCTTTCTTT. Encoded protein: CASSYSEALNTEAFF.

This clonotype was counted ten times or more. The gene calls are TRBV3-1 and TRBJ1-1; TRBD1 is a possible D gene (6 bases). Trimming took off 0 bases at V and 2 bases at J, with 7 bases between the two ends. CDR3 length: 14 residues. Germline CDR1 and CDR2: LGHDT and YNNKEL (reference sequence). CDR3 region: CASSQEGGNTEAFF. CDR3 nucleotides: TGTGCCAGCAGCCAAGAAGGGGGTAACACTGAAGCTTTCTTT.

This clonotype was seen a single time. This may be a read error: a much more frequent sequence differs by one nucleotide. This likely comes from a read error, as the CDR3 has no conserved phenylalanine or tryptophan at its end. This chain connects TRBV27 to TRBJ1-2, with 9 positions matching TRBD1. The germline CDR1 and CDR2 sequences are MNHEY and SMNVEV (reference sequence). The CDR3 runs 15 residues. J lost 4 bases, V lost 1 base, and 4 bases had no gene match. CDR3: CASSLLGQGFYGYTV. DNA for the CDR3: TGTGCCAGCAGTTTATTGGGACAGGGATTCTATGGCTACACCGTC.

This clonotype has a count of ten or more. The chain joins TRBV4-1 to TRBJ1-2; possibly TRBD1 for D (5 bases). Trimming took off 1 base at V and 3 bases at J, with 9 bases between the two ends. The CDR3 consists of 14 residues. From germline, CDR1 is MGHRA and CDR2 YSYEKL. Here the CDR3 reads CASSQVRGHYGYTF. The CDR3, as DNA: TGCGCCAGCAGCCAAGTAAGGGGTCACTATGGCTACACCTTC.

This clonotype has only a few counts. CDR3 loop: CTTRGGQGEVEAFF. In DNA form, the CDR3 reads TGCACCACCCGAGGGGGACAGGGGGAAGTTGAAGCTTTCTTT. This sequence joins TRBV29-1 and TRBJ1-1; TRBD1 agrees at 11 bases. The CDR3 is 14 amino acids. CDR1 is SQVTM and CDR2 is ANQGSEA in the germline V gene.

At least ten counts were recorded for this clonotype. The chain is built from TRBV2 and TRBJ1-2; D perhaps matches TRBD1 (6 bases). The CDR3 contains 14 residues. V was cut by 6 bases and J by 8 bases, with 19 bases left in between. Germline V gene data show CDR1 as SNHLY and CDR2 as FYNNEI. CDR3 DNA sequence: TGTGCCAGCAGCTACGAACAGGGAGTGGAGGGCTACACCTTC. This gives the protein CASSYEQGVEGYTF.

This clonotype was counted at least ten times. Being one base from a much bigger clone, this may be a read error. V is TRBV12-3 or TRBV12-4 and J is TRBJ1-1; D unclear. V gave up 3 bases and J gave up 3 bases, with 5 bases separating them. This CDR3 spans 12 amino acids. The CDR3 DNA is TGTGCCAGCAGTTTCGGGGACACTGAAGCTTTCTTT. Its translation is CASSFGDTEAFF.

J is TRBJ1-1 and V is TRBV6-4, with unresolved D. CDR1 MRHNA and CDR2 SNTAGT come from the germline V gene. The V gene lost 5 bases and the J gene lost 2 bases, with 12 bases spanning the gap. The CDR3 consists of 14 residues. CDR3 protein: CASSPVGVNTEAFF. The CDR3 region has the DNA TGTGCCAGCAGTCCGGTAGGCGTTAACACTGAAGCTTTCTTT.

This clonotype was observed many times. The chain recombines TRBV11-2 with TRBJ2-7; 7 nucleotides line up with TRBD2. Germline CDR1 SGHAT, CDR2 FQNNGV. V shed 3 bases and J 7 bases; nucleotides not matched to a gene: 15. The CDR3 has 16 amino acids. The DNA for the CDR3 is TGTGCCAGCAGCTTTCCCGCTAGCGGATGGGTGGGAGAGCAGTACTTC. Protein: CASSFPASGWVGEQYF.

The table lists this clonotype with many counts. This chain connects TRBV20-1 to TRBJ2-7; D call uncertain. This CDR3 contains 8 residues. CDR1 is DFQATT and CDR2 is SNEGSKA in the germline V gene (reference sequence). Trimming removed 6 bases at V and 6 bases at J, with 3 bases between. CDR3 amino acids: CSAAEQYF. The DNA for the CDR3 is TGCAGTGCCGCCGAGCAGTACTTC.

This clonotype was counted at least ten times. The chain joins TRBV20-1 to TRBJ2-7; 7 bases fit TRBD1. Germline V gene lookup returns CDR1 DFQATT and CDR2 SNEGSKA (reference sequence). Unmatched junction bases numbered 3, after V lost 1 base and J lost 6 bases. CDR3 size: 12 residues. The CDR3 DNA is TGCAGTGCTAGAGCCAAGGGGGCCGAGCAGTACTTC. Protein sequence: CSARAKGAEQYF.

This clonotype was found many times. The chain employs TRBV12-3 or TRBV12-4 and TRBJ1-2; D call uncertain. Trimming stripped 0 bases from V and 5 bases from J, with 10 bases between. CDR3 length equals 14 residues. The CDR3 loop reads CASSLARTSYGYTF. For the CDR3, the DNA is TGTGCCAGCAGTTTAGCCCGGACCTCTTATGGCTACACCTTC.

This clonotype was counted ten times or more. The chain couples TRBV6-1 to TRBJ2-5, with no clear D. The germline V and J ends were trimmed by 1 base and 1 base, with 10 bases remaining between them. Germline lookup yields CDR1 MNHNS and CDR2 SASEGT. The CDR3 extends over 15 amino acids. The CDR3 DNA sequence: TGTGCCAGCAGTGAAGAGGCCACCGCCCAAGAGACCCAGTACTTC. Translation: CASSEEATAQETQYF.

In its sample, this clonotype was seen many times. This chain joins TRBV20-1 and TRBJ1-4, with a weak D call TRBD1 (5 bases). This CDR3 is 13 amino acids long. V was cut by 5 bases and J by 5 bases, with 12 bases left in between. CDR1 DFQATT and CDR2 SNEGSKA come from the germline V gene (reference sequence). The CDR3 is CSAHRSLNEKLFF. DNA for the CDR3: TGCAGTGCTCACAGGTCCTTAAATGAAAAACTGTTTTTT.

The V and J genes are TRBV5-1 and TRBJ1-2; 12 positions match TRBD1. With V trimmed by 5 bases and J by 5 bases, 10 bases remained unmatched. Germline-derived CDR1 and CDR2 are SGHRS and YFSETQ. There are 16 residues in the CDR3. CDR3 amino acids: CASSLTGTGGRYGYTF. The CDR3 DNA reads TGCGCCAGCAGTCTTACCGGGACAGGGGGCCGTTATGGCTACACCTTC.

This clonotype was found many times. The chain couples TRBV7-8 to TRBJ1-1, with D possibly matching TRBD1 (5 bases). V was pared by 3 bases and J by 1 base, with 15 bases between. Germline V lookup: CDR1 SGHVS, CDR2 FQNEAQ. The CDR3 loop spans 16 amino acids. CDR3 sequence: CASSLMRAGQNTEAFF. CDR3 sequence (DNA): TGTGCCAGCAGCTTGATGAGGGCGGGGCAGAACACTGAAGCTTTCTTT.

The CDR3 here is CSASDQGAEAFF. The CDR3 region has the DNA TGCAGTGCTAGCGACCAGGGCGCTGAAGCTTTCTTT. The chain uses TRBV20-1 and TRBJ1-1; weak D call: TRBD1 (5 bases). Between the trimmed V and J ends, which lost 3 bases and 6 bases, there was a span of 11 bases. Per germline, CDR1 DFQATT and CDR2 SNEGSKA (reference sequence). The CDR3 totals 12 residues.